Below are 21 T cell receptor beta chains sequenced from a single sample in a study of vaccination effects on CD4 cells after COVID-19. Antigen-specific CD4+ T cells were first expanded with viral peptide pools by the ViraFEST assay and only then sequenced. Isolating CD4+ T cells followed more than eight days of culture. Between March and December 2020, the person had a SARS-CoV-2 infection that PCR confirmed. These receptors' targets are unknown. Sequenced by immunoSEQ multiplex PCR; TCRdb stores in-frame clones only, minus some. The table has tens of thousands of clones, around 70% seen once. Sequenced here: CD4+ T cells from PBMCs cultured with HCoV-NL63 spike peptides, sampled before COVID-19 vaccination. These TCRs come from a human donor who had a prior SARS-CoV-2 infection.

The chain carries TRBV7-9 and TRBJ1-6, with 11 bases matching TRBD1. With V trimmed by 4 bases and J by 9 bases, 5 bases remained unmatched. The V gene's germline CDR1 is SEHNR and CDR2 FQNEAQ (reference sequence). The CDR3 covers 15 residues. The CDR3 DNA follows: TGTGCCAGCAGCTCCCGGACAGGGGGCTCTTCACCCCTCCACTTT. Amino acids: CASSSRTGGSSPLHF.

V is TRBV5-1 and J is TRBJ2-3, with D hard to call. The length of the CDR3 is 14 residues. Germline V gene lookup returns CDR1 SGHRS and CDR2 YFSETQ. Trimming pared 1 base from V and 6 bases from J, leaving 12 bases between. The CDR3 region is CASSLLPLPDTQYF. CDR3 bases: TGCGCCAGCAGCTTGCTTCCCCTTCCGGATACGCAGTATTTT.

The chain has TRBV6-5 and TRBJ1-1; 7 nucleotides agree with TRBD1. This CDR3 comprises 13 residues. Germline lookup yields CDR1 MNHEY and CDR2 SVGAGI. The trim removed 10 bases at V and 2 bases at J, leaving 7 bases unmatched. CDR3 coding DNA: TGTGCCACACAGGGACAGATTAACACTGAAGCTTTCTTT. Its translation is CATQGQINTEAFF.

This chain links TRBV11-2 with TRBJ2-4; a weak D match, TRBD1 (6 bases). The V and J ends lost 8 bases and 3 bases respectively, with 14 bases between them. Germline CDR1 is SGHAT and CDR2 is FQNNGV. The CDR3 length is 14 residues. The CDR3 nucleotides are TGTGCCAGCGCAGGGGTAAAGGGCAAAAACATTCAGTACTTC. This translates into CASAGVKGKNIQYF.

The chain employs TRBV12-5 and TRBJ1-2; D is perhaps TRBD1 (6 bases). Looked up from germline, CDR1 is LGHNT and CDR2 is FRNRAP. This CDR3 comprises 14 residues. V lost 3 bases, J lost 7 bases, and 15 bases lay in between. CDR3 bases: TGTGCTAGTGGTTTTTTTGGCAGGGGTCGTGGCTACACCTTC. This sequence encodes CASGFFGRGRGYTF.

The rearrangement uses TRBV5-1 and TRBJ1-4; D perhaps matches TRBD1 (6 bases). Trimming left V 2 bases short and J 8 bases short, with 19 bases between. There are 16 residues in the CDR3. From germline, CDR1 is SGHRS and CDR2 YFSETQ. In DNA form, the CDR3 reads TGCGCCAGCAGCTTTTCCTCGACAGGAGCCCCAGAAAAACTGTTTTTT. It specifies CASSFSSTGAPEKLFF.

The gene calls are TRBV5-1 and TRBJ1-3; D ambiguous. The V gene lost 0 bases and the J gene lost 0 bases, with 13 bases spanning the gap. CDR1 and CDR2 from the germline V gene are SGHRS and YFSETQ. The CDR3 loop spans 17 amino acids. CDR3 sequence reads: CASSLDALPSSGNTIYF. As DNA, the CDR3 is TGCGCCAGCAGCTTGGACGCTCTCCCTTCCTCTGGAAACACCATATATTTT.

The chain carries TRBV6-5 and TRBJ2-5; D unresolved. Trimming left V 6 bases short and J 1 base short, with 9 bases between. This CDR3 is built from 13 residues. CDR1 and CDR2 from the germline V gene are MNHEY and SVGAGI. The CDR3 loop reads CASSVKPQETQYF. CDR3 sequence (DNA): TGTGCCAGCAGCGTGAAACCCCAAGAGACCCAGTACTTC.

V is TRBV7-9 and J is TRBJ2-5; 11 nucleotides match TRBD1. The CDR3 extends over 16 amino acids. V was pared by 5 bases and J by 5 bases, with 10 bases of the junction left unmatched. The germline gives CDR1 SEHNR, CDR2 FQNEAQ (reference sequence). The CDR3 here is CASSPRGDRGIETQYF. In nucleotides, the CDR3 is TGTGCCAGCAGCCCCCGGGGGGACAGGGGGATCGAGACCCAGTACTTC. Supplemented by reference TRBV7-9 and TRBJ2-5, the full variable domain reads DTGVSQNPRHKITKRGQNVTFRCDPISEHNRLYWYRQTLGQGPEFLTYFQNEAQLEKSRLLSDRFSAERPKGSFSTLEIQRTEQGDSAMYLCASSPRGDRGIETQYFGPGTRLLVL.

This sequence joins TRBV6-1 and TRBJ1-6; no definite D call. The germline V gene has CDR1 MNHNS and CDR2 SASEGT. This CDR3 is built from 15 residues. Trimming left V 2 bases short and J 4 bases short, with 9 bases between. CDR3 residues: CASSESGKYNSPLHF. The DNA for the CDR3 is TGTGCCAGCAGTGAATCGGGAAAGTATAATTCACCCCTCCACTTT.

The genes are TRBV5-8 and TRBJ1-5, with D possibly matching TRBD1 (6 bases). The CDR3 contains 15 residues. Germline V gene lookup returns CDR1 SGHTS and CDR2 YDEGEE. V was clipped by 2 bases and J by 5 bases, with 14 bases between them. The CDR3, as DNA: TGTGCCAGCAGCTTTTACGGGGGGCTGGATCAGCCCCAGCATTTT. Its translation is CASSFYGGLDQPQHF.

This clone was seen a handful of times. The CDR3 reads CASRSRVDEKLFF. The CDR3 bases are TGTGCCAGCAGGTCCAGGGTTGATGAAAAACTGTTTTTT. The V gene is TRBV2, the J gene TRBJ1-4, with D possibly TRBD1 on 5 matching bases. V shed 6 bases and J shed 6 bases, with 11 bases lying between them. Per the germline V gene, CDR1 is SNHLY and CDR2 is FYNNEI. The CDR3 runs to 13 residues.

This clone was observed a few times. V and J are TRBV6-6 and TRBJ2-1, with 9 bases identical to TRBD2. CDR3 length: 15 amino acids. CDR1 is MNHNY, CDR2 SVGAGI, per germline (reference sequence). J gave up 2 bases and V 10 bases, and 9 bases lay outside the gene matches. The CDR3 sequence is CATLSGTSPYNEQFF. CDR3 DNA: TGTGCCACCTTGTCCGGGACTAGCCCCTACAATGAGCAGTTCTTC.

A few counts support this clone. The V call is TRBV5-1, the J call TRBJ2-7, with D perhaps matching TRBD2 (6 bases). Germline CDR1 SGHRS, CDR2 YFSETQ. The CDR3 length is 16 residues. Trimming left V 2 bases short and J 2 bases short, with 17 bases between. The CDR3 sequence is CASSFQWGDSTYEQYF. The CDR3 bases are TGCGCCAGCAGCTTCCAATGGGGGGACTCAACCTACGAGCAGTACTTC.

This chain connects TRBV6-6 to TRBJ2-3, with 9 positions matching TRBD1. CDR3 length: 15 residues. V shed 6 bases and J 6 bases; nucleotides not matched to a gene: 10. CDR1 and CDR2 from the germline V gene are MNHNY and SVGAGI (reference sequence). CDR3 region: CASSFGQGRVDTQYF. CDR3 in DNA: TGTGCCAGCAGCTTCGGACAGGGGAGAGTGGATACGCAGTATTTT.

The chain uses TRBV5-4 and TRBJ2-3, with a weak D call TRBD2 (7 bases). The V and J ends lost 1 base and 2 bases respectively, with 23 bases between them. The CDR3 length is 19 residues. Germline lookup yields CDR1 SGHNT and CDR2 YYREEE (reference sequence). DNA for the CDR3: TGTGCCAGCAGCTTGCATCCCTTTTTTGCGGGGGCCACCACAGATACGCAGTATTTT. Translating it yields CASSLHPFFAGATTDTQYF. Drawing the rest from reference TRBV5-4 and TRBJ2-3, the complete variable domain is ETGVTQSPTHLIKTRGQQVTLRCSSQSGHNTVSWYQQALGQGPQFIFQYYREEENGRGNFPPRFSGLQFPNYSSELNVNALELDDSALYLCASSLHPFFAGATTDTQYFGPGTRLTVL.

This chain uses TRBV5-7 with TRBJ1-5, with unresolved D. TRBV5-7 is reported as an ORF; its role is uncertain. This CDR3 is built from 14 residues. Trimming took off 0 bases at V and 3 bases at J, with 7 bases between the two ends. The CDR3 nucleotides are TGTGCCAGCAGCTTGGGAGGGAACAATCAGCCCCAGCATTTT. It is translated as CASSLGGNNQPQHF.

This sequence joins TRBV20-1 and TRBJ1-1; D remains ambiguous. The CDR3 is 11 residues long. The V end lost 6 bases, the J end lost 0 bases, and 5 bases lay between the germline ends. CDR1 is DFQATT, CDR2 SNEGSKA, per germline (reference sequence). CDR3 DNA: TGCAGTGCAGCCCTGAACACTGAAGCTTTCTTT. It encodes CSAALNTEAFF.

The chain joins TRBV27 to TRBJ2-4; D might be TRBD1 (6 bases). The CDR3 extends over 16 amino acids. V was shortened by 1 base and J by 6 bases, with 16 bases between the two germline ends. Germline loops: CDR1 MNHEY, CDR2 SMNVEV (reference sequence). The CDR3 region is CASSLFGQGSRNIQYF. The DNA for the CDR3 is TGTGCCAGCAGTTTATTTGGTCAGGGGTCTCGAAACATTCAGTACTTC.

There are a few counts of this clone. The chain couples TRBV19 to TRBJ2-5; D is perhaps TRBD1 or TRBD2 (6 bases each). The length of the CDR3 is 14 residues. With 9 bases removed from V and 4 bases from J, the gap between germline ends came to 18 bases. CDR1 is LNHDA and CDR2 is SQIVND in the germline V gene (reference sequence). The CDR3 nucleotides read TGTGCCAGCCGCCGCCGGGGGCAGGGAGAGACCCAGTACTTC. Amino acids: CASRRRGQGETQYF.

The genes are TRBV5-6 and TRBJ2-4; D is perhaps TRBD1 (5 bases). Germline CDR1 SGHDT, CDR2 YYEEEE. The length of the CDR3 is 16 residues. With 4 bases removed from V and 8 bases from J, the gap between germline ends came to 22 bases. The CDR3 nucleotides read TGTGCCAGCAGCCCTGGGATAGGGGCCTTGAGGTACATTCAGTACTTC. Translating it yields CASSPGIGALRYIQYF.